These 16 T cell receptor beta chains were sequenced from one sample in a study of blood T cells in healthy people across ages (dated by TCRdb to between 2015 and 2016). Library construction relied on 5' RACE. TCRdb records Illumina HiSeq 2500 as the sequencer. The second PCR ran for roughly 7 to 11 cycles and used a J-beta primer mix along with a sample-barcoded 5' primer. TCRdb trimmed the raw reads at Q25, called clones with MiXCR and kept productive beta chains. Rows are combined by CDR3 protein, so each entry shows the most common genes and DNA. The sample table contains hundreds of thousands of distinct CDR3 sequences; only one count was recorded for approximately 49% of them. 30% to 40% of the sample lies in the top ten. The specimen was blood. All receptors derive from a woman aged 60-70 years in good health.

The chain combines TRBV6-6 with TRBJ2-7, with 9 bases matching TRBD2. J was trimmed by 5 bases and V by 6 bases; bases with no gene match: 8. Germline V gene data show CDR1 as MNHNY and CDR2 as SVGAGI (reference sequence). The CDR3 covers 14 residues. This chain's CDR3 is CASRSSGRKNEQYF. The CDR3 nucleotides read TGTGCCAGCAGGAGCAGCGGGAGGAAAAACGAGCAGTACTTC.

The CDR3 DNA reads as TGTGCCAGCAGCGTAGGACTAGCGGGATTCTATGAGCAGTTCTTC. Translating it yields CASSVGLAGFYEQFF. V and J are TRBV14 and TRBJ2-1, with 12 nucleotides matching TRBD2. This CDR3 comprises 15 residues. Looked up from germline, CDR1 is SGHDN and CDR2 is FVKESK. The ends lost 5 bases at V and 8 bases at J; junction bases unmatched: 7.

This clonotype was found many times. The gene calls are TRBV29-1 and TRBJ2-7; no definite D call. Trimming took off 3 bases at V and 2 bases at J, with 8 bases between the two ends. Germline CDR1 is SQVTM and CDR2 is ANQGSEA. There are 12 residues in the CDR3. CDR3 in DNA: TGCAGCGTTGAGAAGAATACCTACGAGCAGTACTTC. Protein sequence: CSVEKNTYEQYF.

The chain joins TRBV20-1 to TRBJ2-3, with 16 bases matching TRBD2. The germline CDR1 and CDR2 sequences are DFQATT and SNEGSKA (reference sequence). V dropped 5 bases and J dropped 4; count of bases not matched to a gene: 9. The CDR3 is 17 amino acids. The CDR3 DNA reads as TGCAGTGCTTCTCCCGGGACTAGCGGGAGGGCCGCAGATACGCAGTATTTT. This sequence encodes CSASPGTSGRAADTQYF.

This chain connects TRBV6-2 or TRBV6-3 to TRBJ2-1; possibly TRBD2 for D (5 bases). The closer fit of TRBJ2-7 to the DNA end suggests the J call may be wrong. Germline lookup yields CDR1 MNHEY and CDR2 SVGEGT. CDR3 length: 15 residues. The CDR3 here is CASKIEAGISYEQYF. The CDR3 coding sequence is TGTGCCAGCAAGATAGAGGCCGGGATCTCCTACGAGCAGTACTTC.

CDR3 amino acids: CSAKAPGQPEAFF. CDR3 sequence (DNA): TGCAGTGCTAAAGCACCGGGACAGCCGGAAGCTTTCTTT. The V call is TRBV20-1, the J call TRBJ1-1; 7 bases line up with TRBD1. Germline lookup yields CDR1 DFQATT and CDR2 SNEGSKA (reference sequence). V trimming: 4 bases; J trimming: 8 bases; junction bases outside the gene matches: 10. The CDR3 spans 13 residues.

The rearrangement uses TRBV29-1 and TRBJ1-1; D gene unclear. V was pared by 5 bases and J by 1 base, with 17 bases between. Germline loops: CDR1 SQVTM, CDR2 ANQGSEA. This CDR3 spans 15 amino acids. CDR3 DNA sequence: TGCAGCGTTCCCTCGGTAGCAGGCTGGAACACTGAAGCTTTCTTT. Its translation is CSVPSVAGWNTEAFF.

The chain carries TRBV18 and TRBJ2-5; no clear D. The CDR3 totals 14 residues. The germline V gene has CDR1 KGHSH and CDR2 LQKENI. V gave up 2 bases and J gave up 5 bases, with 12 bases separating them. This chain's CDR3 is CASSPSGGYETQYF. The CDR3 DNA reads as TGTGCCAGCTCACCATCGGGTGGGTACGAGACCCAGTACTTC.

The V gene is TRBV4-2, the J gene TRBJ2-5, with 9 bases lining up with TRBD2. The CDR3 consists of 15 residues. With V trimmed by 1 base and J by 5 bases, 5 bases remained unmatched. Germline CDR1 is LGHNA and CDR2 is YNFKEQ. CDR3 loop: CASSQGPTSGETQYF. The CDR3 nucleotides read TGTGCCAGCAGCCAAGGTCCGACTAGCGGTGAGACCCAGTACTTC.

V usage is TRBV7-6 and J usage is TRBJ2-1; tentatively, D is TRBD2 (6 bases). The CDR3 is 15 amino acids. The germline V gene encodes CDR1 SGHVS and CDR2 FNYEAQ. Trimming took 0 bases from V and 5 from J, leaving 11 bases between them. The CDR3 nucleotides are TGTGCCAGCAGCTTAGCGTTTTCGGGGGACAATGAGCAGTTCTTC. This encodes CASSLAFSGDNEQFF.

This chain's CDR3 is CAISESGVRSGTAYEQYF. The CDR3 DNA follows: TGTGCCATCAGTGAGTCGGGGGTTAGGAGCGGAACCGCCTACGAGCAGTACTTC. The V call is TRBV10-3, the J call TRBJ2-7, with D perhaps matching TRBD1 or TRBD2 (5 bases each). The germline CDR1 and CDR2 sequences are ENHRY and SYGVKD. This CDR3 has 18 amino acids. V lost 0 bases and J lost 2, with 20 bases in between.

The rearrangement joins TRBV20-1 to TRBJ2-1, with D possibly matching TRBD2 (6 bases). Germline CDR1 is DFQATT and CDR2 is SNEGSKA (reference sequence). Trimming cost V 2 bases and J 0 bases, with 17 bases left between them. The CDR3 sequence is 17 residues long. CDR3 in DNA: TGCAGTGCTAGATCCCCCATCGGGAGTCTCTCCTACAATGAGCAGTTCTTC. Its protein is CSARSPIGSLSYNEQFF.

J is TRBJ2-5 and V is TRBV20-1; D is tentatively TRBD1 or TRBD2 (6 bases each). V dropped 6 bases and J dropped 5 bases, with 19 bases sitting between them. CDR1 and CDR2 (germline): DFQATT, SNEGSKA (reference sequence). The CDR3 is 14 amino acids. The chain's CDR3 is CSAYRPGARETQYF. CDR3 DNA: TGCAGTGCCTATCGTCCGGGGGCACGGGAGACCCAGTACTTC.

This clonotype has just a few counts. This rearrangement joins TRBV3-1 to TRBJ2-3; D perhaps matches TRBD2 (5 bases). V lost 4 bases to trimming and J lost 6 bases, with 5 bases between them. CDR3 length: 11 amino acids. The germline gives CDR1 LGHDT, CDR2 YNNKEL (reference sequence). The CDR3 here is CASSRRDTQYF. For the CDR3, the DNA is TGTGCCAGCAGCCGGAGGGATACGCAGTATTTT.

This clonotype was observed a single time. The chain uses TRBV12-3 or TRBV12-4 and TRBJ2-1; possible D gene TRBD2, 6 bases. CDR3 size: 12 residues. V was clipped by 5 bases and J by 4 bases, with 6 bases between them. The CDR3 DNA reads as TGTGCCAGCAGTGGGGGGTACAATGAGCAGTTCTTC. This gives the protein CASSGGYNEQFF.

V and J are TRBV27 and TRBJ1-5, with TRBD1 matching over 11 bases. This CDR3 region has 15 residues. CDR1 MNHEY and CDR2 SMNVEV come from the germline V gene (reference sequence). The V gene end was trimmed by 5 bases and the J gene end by 5 bases; junction bases not matched to a gene: 5. CDR3 protein: CASSPGTGGDQPQHF. In nucleotides, the CDR3 is TGTGCCAGCAGTCCCGGGACAGGGGGGGATCAGCCCCAGCATTTT.